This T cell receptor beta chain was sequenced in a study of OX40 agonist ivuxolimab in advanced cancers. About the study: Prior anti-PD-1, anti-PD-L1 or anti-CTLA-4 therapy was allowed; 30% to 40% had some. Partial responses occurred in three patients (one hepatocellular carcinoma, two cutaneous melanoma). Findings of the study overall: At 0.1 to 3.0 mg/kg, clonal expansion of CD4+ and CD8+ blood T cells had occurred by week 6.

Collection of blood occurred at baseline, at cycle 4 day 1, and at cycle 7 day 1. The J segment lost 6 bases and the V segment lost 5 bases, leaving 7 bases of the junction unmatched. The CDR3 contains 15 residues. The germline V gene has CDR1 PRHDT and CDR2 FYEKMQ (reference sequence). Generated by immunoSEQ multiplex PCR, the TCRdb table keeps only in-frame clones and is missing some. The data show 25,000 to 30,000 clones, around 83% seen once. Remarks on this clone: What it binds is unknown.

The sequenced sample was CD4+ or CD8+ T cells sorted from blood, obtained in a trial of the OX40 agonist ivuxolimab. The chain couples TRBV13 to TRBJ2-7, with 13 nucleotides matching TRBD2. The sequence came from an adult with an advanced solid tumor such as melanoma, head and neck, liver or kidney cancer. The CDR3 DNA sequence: TGTGCCAGCAGCCTGAGGACTAGCGGGAGTTCCGAGCAGTACTTC. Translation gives CASSLRTSGSSEQYF.